Listed here are 20 T cell receptor beta chains from one sample, sequenced in a study of beta chain features in type 1 diabetes. The authors reverse transcribed all of the isolated RNA, so sequencing captured expressed TCRB transcripts. Sequencing was performed with immunoSEQ multiplex PCR; in TCRdb, only in-frame clones are kept and a portion is missing. The table has hundreds of thousands of clones, 6.5% to 10% seen once; the top ten hold roughly 0.44%. The sequencing sample was made of central memory CD4+ T cells from blood. The receptors were sampled from a woman aged 18-29 years in good health.

Only a few counts were recorded for this clone. J is TRBJ1-2 and V is TRBV19; a possible D gene is TRBD1 (5 bases). CDR3 size: 13 residues. The V end lost 3 bases, the J end lost 5 bases, and 10 bases lay between the germline ends. Germline-derived CDR1 and CDR2 are LNHDA and SQIVND (reference sequence). CDR3 sequence reads: CASSMSRVYGYTF. For the CDR3, the DNA is TGTGCCAGTAGTATGTCCAGGGTGTATGGCTACACCTTC.

This rearrangement joins TRBV6-5 to TRBJ2-7; TRBD1 aligns across 7 bases. The CDR3 is 15 amino acids. V gave up 6 bases and J gave up 3 bases; unmatched junction bases: 11. The germline V gene has CDR1 MNHEY and CDR2 SVGAGI. The CDR3 nucleotides read TGTGCCAGCAGAATGTACCCGGGACAGAACTACGAGCAGTACTTC. It yields the protein CASRMYPGQNYEQYF.

V and J are TRBV7-9 and TRBJ1-1, with TRBD1 identical over 7 bases. V dropped 1 base and J dropped 6; count of bases not matched to a gene: 8. The CDR3 is 15 amino acids. Germline V CDR1 and CDR2: SEHNR, FQNEAQ (reference sequence). The CDR3 sequence is CASSLGGTAGSEAFF. In DNA form, the CDR3 reads TGTGCCAGCAGCTTAGGCGGGACAGCCGGCTCTGAAGCTTTCTTT. The variable domain in full, with the rest retrieved from reference TRBV7-9 and TRBJ1-1, is DTGVSQNPRHKITKRGQNVTFRCDPISEHNRLYWYRQTLGQGPEFLTYFQNEAQLEKSRLLSDRFSAERPKGSFSTLEIQRTEQGDSAMYLCASSLGGTAGSEAFFGQGTRLTVV.

The chain has TRBV25-1 and TRBJ2-7; D not resolved. Per germline, CDR1 MGHDK and CDR2 SYGVNS. Trimming stripped 7 bases from V and 5 bases from J, with 9 bases between. The length of the CDR3 is 11 residues. The CDR3 bases are TGTGCCAGCACGAACTTCGACGAGCAGTACTTC. Residues: CASTNFDEQYF.

The chain combines TRBV28 with TRBJ1-2; perhaps TRBD1 as D (5 bases). The CDR3 contains 13 residues. V was clipped by 4 bases and J by 5 bases, with 11 bases between them. Germline CDR1 reads MDHEN; CDR2 reads SYDVKM. For the CDR3, the DNA is TGTGCCAGCAGTTCGCAGGAGGGGTATGGCTACACCTTC. Translation: CASSSQEGYGYTF.

This clone showed up just a few times. The chain recombines TRBV6-1 with TRBJ2-5; D unresolved. The CDR3 is 12 amino acids. Trimming removed 3 bases at V and 5 bases at J, with 7 bases between. The germline gives CDR1 MNHNS, CDR2 SASEGT. CDR3 loop: CASSEGWETQYF. In DNA, the CDR3 is TGTGCCAGCAGTGAGGGTTGGGAGACCCAGTACTTC.

The chain combines TRBV27 with TRBJ1-2; TRBD1 aligns across 11 bases. This CDR3 comprises 15 residues. Germline V gives CDR1 MNHEY, CDR2 SMNVEV (reference sequence). After removal of 5 bases from V and 4 bases from J, the junction contained 6 bases not matched to a gene. CDR3 residues: CASSPRTGGSYGYTF. The CDR3, as DNA: TGTGCCAGCAGTCCACGGACAGGGGGCTCCTATGGCTACACCTTC.

This clone occurred a few times. The V and J genes are TRBV27 and TRBJ2-5, with a tentative D call TRBD1 (6 bases). Germline-derived CDR1 and CDR2 are MNHEY and SMNVEV (reference sequence). V gave up 4 bases and J gave up 2 bases, with 8 bases separating them. The CDR3 length is 13 residues. The CDR3 nucleotides read TGTGCCAGCAGTTCCGGACAGCAAGAGACCCAGTACTTC. Its protein product is CASSSGQQETQYF.

On this clone itself: This CDR3 is also generated by other DNA sequences in the sample. The J gene is TRBJ2-7, the V gene TRBV28, with a weak D call TRBD1 (6 bases). Germline assignment: CDR1 MDHEN and CDR2 SYDVKM. V lost 5 bases and J lost 2, with 10 bases in between. There are 13 residues in the CDR3. The CDR3 sequence is CASSRQVAYEQYF. As DNA, the CDR3 is TGTGCCAGCAGTCGACAGGTCGCCTACGAGCAGTACTTC.

This clone was found a few times. Other DNA sequences in this specimen translate into the identical CDR3. This chain uses TRBV5-1 with TRBJ2-2; 9 bases fit TRBD1. CDR3 length: 15 residues. Germline CDR1 reads SGHRS; CDR2 reads YFSETQ. With 1 base clipped from V and 5 bases from J, the junction kept 3 bases outside the gene matches. CDR3 DNA sequence: TGCGCCAGCAGCTTGAGACAGGGGGAGACCGGGGAGCTGTTTTTT. Translated, it gives CASSLRQGETGELFF.

There are many counts of this clone. The chain is built from TRBV18 and TRBJ2-7, with 7 bases lining up with TRBD1. CDR3 size: 13 residues. V dropped 6 bases and J dropped 2; count of bases not matched to a gene: 4. CDR1 and CDR2 (germline): KGHSH, LQKENI. The CDR3 loop reads CASSRDRTYEQYF. The DNA of the CDR3 is TGTGCCAGCTCCCGGGACAGAACCTACGAGCAGTACTTC.

The chain carries TRBV29-1 and TRBJ1-5; maybe TRBD1 (6 bases). This CDR3 spans 13 amino acids. Trimming stripped 4 bases from V and 4 bases from J, with 11 bases between. Germline V gene sequence: CDR1 SQVTM, CDR2 ANQGSEA. This CDR3 is CSVGTAINQPQHF. The CDR3 bases are TGCAGCGTTGGGACAGCGATAAATCAGCCCCAGCATTTT.

This clone was counted only a few times. V gene TRBV7-2 combines with J gene TRBJ2-1; a weak D match, TRBD2 (6 bases). Germline lookup yields CDR1 SGHTA and CDR2 FQGNSA. The CDR3 is made up of 16 amino acids. Trimming removed 5 bases from V and 0 bases from J, with 14 bases in between. The CDR3 sequence is CASSPRTGSSYNEQFF. CDR3 sequence (DNA): TGTGCCAGCAGCCCGCGGACCGGGAGCTCCTACAATGAGCAGTTCTTC. The complete variable domain, with remaining parts taken from reference TRBV7-2 and TRBJ2-1, reads GAGVSQSPSNKVTEKGKDVELRCDPISGHTALYWYRQSLGQGLEFLIYFQGNSAPDKSGLPSDRFSAERTGGSVSTLTIQRTQQEDSAVYLCASSPRTGSSYNEQFFGPGTRLTVL.

There are a few counts of this clone. This chain uses TRBV28 with TRBJ2-7; D is possibly TRBD1 or TRBD2 (5 bases each). The germline gives CDR1 MDHEN, CDR2 SYDVKM. Trimming took 6 bases from V and 5 from J, leaving 11 bases between them. CDR3 length: 12 residues. The CDR3 DNA sequence: TGTGCCAGCAGAGACCAGGGAGACGAGCAGTACTTC. Protein sequence: CASRDQGDEQYF.

Only a few counts were recorded for this clone. V is TRBV29-1 and J is TRBJ1-1; 7 nucleotides agree with TRBD1. The CDR3 contains 13 residues. Germline V CDR1 and CDR2: SQVTM, ANQGSEA. V shed 7 bases, J shed 4 bases, and the junction held 9 bases outside the gene matches. CDR3 region: CSATNRGLTEAFF. The CDR3 nucleotides are TGCAGCGCCACTAACAGGGGACTCACTGAAGCTTTCTTT.

This clone was recorded a few times. The V and J genes are TRBV7-9 and TRBJ1-1; TRBD1 is a possible D gene (5 bases). Germline CDR1 and CDR2: SEHNR and FQNEAQ (reference sequence). The CDR3 sequence is 15 residues long. Deletions cut 0 bases from V and 4 bases from J, with 12 bases between. The CDR3: CASSLAWRGPTEAFF. CDR3 nucleotide sequence: TGTGCCAGCAGCTTAGCGTGGAGGGGCCCCACTGAAGCTTTCTTT.

This clone was found a few times. V is TRBV20-1 and J is TRBJ1-2; the D is unclear. The CDR3 has 9 residues. Germline V CDR1 and CDR2: DFQATT, SNEGSKA (reference sequence). With 3 bases removed from V and 4 bases from J, the gap between germline ends came to 0 bases. Here the CDR3 reads CSASYGYTF. The CDR3 DNA is TGCAGTGCTAGCTATGGCTACACCTTC.

The V and J genes are TRBV7-2 and TRBJ2-1; D unclear. CDR3 length: 12 amino acids. Trimming removed 2 bases from V and 2 bases from J, with 1 base in between. Germline V gene sequence: CDR1 SGHTA, CDR2 FQGNSA. CDR3 in amino acids: CASSLTYNEQFF. For the CDR3, the DNA is TGTGCCAGCAGCTTAACCTACAATGAGCAGTTCTTC. Full variable domain (outside the CDR3, taken from reference TRBV7-2 and TRBJ2-1): GAGVSQSPSNKVTEKGKDVELRCDPISGHTALYWYRQSLGQGLEFLIYFQGNSAPDKSGLPSDRFSAERTGGSVSTLTIQRTQQEDSAVYLCASSLTYNEQFFGPGTRLTVL.

The CDR3 bases are TGTGCCAGCAGTGCACGAGGTGTGGGCTACTATGGCTACACCTTC. Its protein product is CASSARGVGYYGYTF. This rearrangement joins TRBV6-1 to TRBJ1-2; D remains unclear. V was shortened by 4 bases and J by 3 bases, with 15 bases between the two germline ends. Looked up from germline, CDR1 is MNHNS and CDR2 is SASEGT. The CDR3 covers 15 residues.

This sequence joins TRBV28 and TRBJ2-5, with D possibly TRBD2 on 5 matching bases. The CDR3 contains 14 residues. Trimming left V 7 bases short and J 1 base short, with 13 bases between. Germline V gene data show CDR1 as MDHEN and CDR2 as SYDVKM. CDR3 amino acids: CASNIGGIQETQYF. CDR3 DNA sequence: TGTGCCAGCAATATCGGAGGTATCCAAGAGACCCAGTACTTC.